This T cell receptor beta chain comes out of a study of CD8+ T cells in alopecia areata. About the research overall: Oral tofacitinib, 5 to 10 mg twice daily, was given in an open-label trial.

Treatment in this sample: oral pan-JAK inhibitor, 5-10 mg twice daily. Once RNA had been extracted, it was reverse transcribed into cDNA to act as the sequencing template. Data came from immunoSEQ multiplex PCR; TCRdb stores just in-frame clones and leaves some out. The sample records 140,000 to 150,000 clones, around half being singletons. The sequence derives from a human donor with alopecia areata. The sample in question was CD8+ T cells sorted from blood, obtained at week 4, from a patient treated with tofacitinib.

As DNA, the CDR3 is TGTGCCAGCAGCTCCACCAAGAAGGGGCGGACTGAAGCTTTCTTT. Its protein product is CASSSTKKGRTEAFF. The chain has TRBV7-9 and TRBJ1-1; D is perhaps TRBD1 (5 bases). Germline assignment: CDR1 SEHNR and CDR2 FQNEAQ (reference sequence). The length of the CDR3 is 15 residues. Trimming took off 4 bases at V and 5 bases at J, with 17 bases between the two ends. Variable domain in full (rest from reference TRBV7-9 and TRBJ1-1): DTGVSQNPRHKITKRGQNVTFRCDPISEHNRLYWYRQTLGQGPEFLTYFQNEAQLEKSRLLSDRFSAERPKGSFSTLEIQRTEQGDSAMYLCASSSTKKGRTEAFFGQGTRLTVV.